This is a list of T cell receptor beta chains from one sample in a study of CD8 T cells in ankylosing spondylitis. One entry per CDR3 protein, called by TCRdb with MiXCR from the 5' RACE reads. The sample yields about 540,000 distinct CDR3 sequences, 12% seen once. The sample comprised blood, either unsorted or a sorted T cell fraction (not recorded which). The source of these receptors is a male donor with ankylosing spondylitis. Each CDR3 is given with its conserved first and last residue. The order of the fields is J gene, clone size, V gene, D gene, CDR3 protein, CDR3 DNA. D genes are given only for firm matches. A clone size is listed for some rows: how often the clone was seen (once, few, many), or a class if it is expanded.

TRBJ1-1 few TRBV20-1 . CSARDVRVNTEAFF TGCAGTGCTAGAGATGTCAGGGTGAACACTGAAGCTTTCTTT
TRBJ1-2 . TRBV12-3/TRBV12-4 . CASSPVRILGYGYTF TGTGCCAGCAGTCCGGTTCGGATCCTAGGATATGGCTACACCTTC
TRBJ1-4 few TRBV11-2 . CASSLGGGSEKLFF TGTGCCAGCAGCTTAGGTGGGGGGAGTGAAAAACTGTTTTTT
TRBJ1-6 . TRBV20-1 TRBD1 CSARTGYNSPLHF TGCAGTGCCCGGACAGGTTATAATTCACCCCTCCACTTT
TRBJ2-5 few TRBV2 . CASSEALHRQETQYF TGTGCCAGCAGTGAGGCTCTCCACAGGCAAGAGACCCAGTACTTC
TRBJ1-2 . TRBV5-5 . CASSLLHPPDTF TGTGCCAGCAGCTTGTTACACCCCCCTGACACCTTC
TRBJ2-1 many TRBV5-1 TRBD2 CASSLDTGGPGEQFF TGCGCCAGCAGCTTGGATACGGGAGGGCCTGGTGAGCAGTTCTTC
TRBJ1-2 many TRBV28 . CASQLGGGPGKHGYTF TGTGCCAGTCAGCTTGGTGGTGGCCCAGGGAAGCATGGCTACACCTTC
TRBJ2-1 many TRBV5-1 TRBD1 CASSIQTGAGNEQFF TGCGCCAGCAGTATACAGACAGGGGCGGGAAATGAGCAGTTCTTC
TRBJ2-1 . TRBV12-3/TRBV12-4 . CASSVRGLDNEQFF TGTGCCAGCAGTGTCCGGGGCCTGGACAATGAGCAGTTCTTC
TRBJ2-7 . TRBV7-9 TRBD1 CASRSTGGGSYEQYF TGTGCCAGCAGATCGACAGGGGGGGGCTCCTACGAGCAGTACTTC
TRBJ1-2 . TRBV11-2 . CASRAPRAGYTF TGTGCCAGCAGGGCTCCGCGAGCTGGCTACACCTTC
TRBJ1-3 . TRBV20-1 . CSARERAGDTIYF TGCAGTGCTAGGGAAAGGGCGGGAGACACCATATATTTT
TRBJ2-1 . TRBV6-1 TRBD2 CASSEKTSGSSYNEQFF TGTGCCAGCAGTGAAAAGACTAGCGGTAGCTCCTACAATGAGCAGTTCTTC
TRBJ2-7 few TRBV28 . CASNPSGTTSYEQYF TGTGCCAGCAACCCTTCGGGGACGACCTCCTACGAGCAGTACTTC
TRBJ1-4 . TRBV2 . CASSAWATNEKLFF TGTGCCAGCAGTGCCTGGGCAACTAATGAAAAACTGTTTTTT
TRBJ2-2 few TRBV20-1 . CSARDRRAGGTGELFF TGCAGTGCTAGAGATCGTCGGGCAGGAGGCACCGGGGAGCTGTTTTTT
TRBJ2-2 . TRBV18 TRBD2 CASSTSPSGVNTGELFF TGTGCCAGCTCAACCTCCCCTAGCGGGGTGAACACCGGGGAGCTGTTTTTT
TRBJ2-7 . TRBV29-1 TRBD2 CSVDLAGTSGIEQYF TGCAGCGTTGACTTGGCCGGGACTAGCGGAATCGAGCAGTACTTC
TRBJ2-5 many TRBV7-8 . CASSLGLETQYF TGTGCCAGCAGTCTAGGACTAGAGACCCAGTACTTC
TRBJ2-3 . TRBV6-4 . CASSDSRPGTQYF TGTGCCAGCAGTGACTCACGACCCGGCACGCAGTATTTT
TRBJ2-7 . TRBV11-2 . CASSSERVFNEQYF TGTGCCAGCAGCTCTGAAAGGGTTTTCAACGAGCAGTACTTC
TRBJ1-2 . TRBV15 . CATSREHDIYGYTF TGTGCCACCAGCAGAGAACACGATATCTATGGCTACACCTTC
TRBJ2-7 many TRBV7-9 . CASSLLGGDDEQYF TGTGCCAGCAGCCTTTTGGGGGGCGACGACGAGCAGTACTTC
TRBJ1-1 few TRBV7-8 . CASSLSRTADTEAFF TGTGCCAGCAGCCTATCCCGGACAGCCGACACTGAAGCTTTCTTT
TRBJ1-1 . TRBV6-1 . CASSEVGAGTEAFF TGTGCCAGCAGTGAGGTGGGGGCAGGGACTGAAGCTTTCTTT
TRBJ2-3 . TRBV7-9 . CASSSGRDTQYF TGTGCCAGCAGTTCCGGACGAGATACGCAGTATTTT
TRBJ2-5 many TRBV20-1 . CMTEQETQYF TGCATGACGGAACAAGAGACCCAGTACTTC
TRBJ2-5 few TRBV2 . CASSESPGRKTQYF TGTGCCAGCAGTGAATCCCCGGGGCGAAAGACCCAGTACTTC
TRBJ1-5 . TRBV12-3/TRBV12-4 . CASSLGPFSNQPQHF TGTGCCAGCAGCCTAGGGCCTTTTAGCAATCAGCCCCAGCATTTT
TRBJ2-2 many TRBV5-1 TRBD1 CASSSQGADGELFF TGCGCCAGCAGCTCACAGGGGGCCGACGGGGAGCTGTTTTTT
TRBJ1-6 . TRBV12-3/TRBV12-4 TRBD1 CASTRTGGWNSPLHF TGTGCCAGCACCCGGACAGGGGGTTGGAATTCACCCCTCCACTTT
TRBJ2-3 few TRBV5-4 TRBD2 CASSKSSGSTDTQYF TGTGCCAGCAGCAAATCTAGCGGGAGCACAGATACGCAGTATTTT
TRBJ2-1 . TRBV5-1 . CASSFDPGGEQFF TGCGCCAGCAGCTTTGACCCCGGGGGTGAGCAGTTCTTC
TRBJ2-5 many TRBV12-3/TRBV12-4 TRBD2 CASSPSGSTKTQYF TGTGCCAGCAGTCCGAGCGGGAGCACGAAGACCCAGTACTTC
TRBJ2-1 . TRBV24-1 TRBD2 CATSSPLAGVSDEQFF TGTGCCACCAGCTCACCCCTCGCGGGGGTGAGTGATGAGCAGTTCTTC
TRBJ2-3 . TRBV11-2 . CASSTNLGDTQYF TGTGCCAGCAGCACAAACCTGGGAGATACGCAGTATTTT
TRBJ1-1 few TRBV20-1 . CSASETRGGRTEAFF TGCAGTGCTAGCGAGACTAGGGGGGGCCGCACTGAAGCTTTCTTT
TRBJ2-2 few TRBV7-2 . CASSFRATGELFF TGTGCCAGCAGCTTCAGGGCCACCGGGGAGCTGTTTTTT
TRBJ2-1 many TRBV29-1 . CSVLGGQYNEQFF TGCAGCGTGTTGGGGGGGCAGTACAATGAGCAGTTCTTC
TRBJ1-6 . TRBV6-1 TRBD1 CASRGETGDNSPLHF TGTGCCAGCAGGGGAGAGACAGGGGATAATTCACCCCTCCACTTT
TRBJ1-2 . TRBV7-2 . CASSPPGEGYTF TGTGCCAGCAGCCCTCCCGGGGAAGGCTACACCTTC
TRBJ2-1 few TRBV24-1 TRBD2 CATSDLASGNFEQFF TGTGCCACCAGTGATTTGGCTAGCGGGAATTTTGAGCAGTTCTTC
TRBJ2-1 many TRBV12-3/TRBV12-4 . CASRQNNEQFF TGTGCCAGCAGGCAAAACAATGAGCAGTTCTTC